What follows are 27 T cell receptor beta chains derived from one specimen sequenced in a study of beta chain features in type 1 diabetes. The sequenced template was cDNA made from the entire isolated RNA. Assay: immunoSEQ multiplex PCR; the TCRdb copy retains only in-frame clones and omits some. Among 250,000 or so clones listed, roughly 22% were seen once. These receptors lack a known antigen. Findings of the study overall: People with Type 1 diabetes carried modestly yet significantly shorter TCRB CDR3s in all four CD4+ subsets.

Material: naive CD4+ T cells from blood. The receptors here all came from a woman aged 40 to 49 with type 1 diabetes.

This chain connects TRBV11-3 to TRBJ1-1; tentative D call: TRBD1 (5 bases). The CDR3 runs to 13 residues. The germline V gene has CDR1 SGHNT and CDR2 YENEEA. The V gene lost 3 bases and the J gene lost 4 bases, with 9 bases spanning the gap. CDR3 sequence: CASSLEGRTEAFF. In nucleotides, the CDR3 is TGTGCCAGCAGCTTGGAGGGGCGCACTGAAGCTTTCTTT.

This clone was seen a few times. CDR3 loop: CASSLPGGHQPQHF. In DNA, the CDR3 is TGCGCCAGCAGCCTCCCAGGGGGCCATCAGCCCCAGCATTTT. The rearrangement links TRBV4-1 to TRBJ1-5, with 8 bases matching TRBD1. Germline CDR1 is MGHRA and CDR2 is YSYEKL. CDR3 length: 14 amino acids. The V segment lost 4 bases and the J segment 5 bases; nucleotides outside the gene matches: 4.

The DNA of the CDR3 is TGTGCCAGCAGTTTGGTCGGGAATACGCAGTATTTT. Residues: CASSLVGNTQYF. The rearrangement links TRBV28 to TRBJ2-3; maybe TRBD2 (5 bases). The CDR3 extends over 12 amino acids. Germline V gives CDR1 MDHEN, CDR2 SYDVKM. Trimming shortened V by 3 bases and J by 7 bases, and 8 bases separated the two germline ends.

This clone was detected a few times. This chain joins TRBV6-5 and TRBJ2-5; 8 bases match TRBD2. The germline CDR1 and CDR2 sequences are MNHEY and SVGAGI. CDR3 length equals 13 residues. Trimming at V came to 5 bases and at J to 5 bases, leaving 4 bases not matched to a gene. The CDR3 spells CASSTGGPETQYF. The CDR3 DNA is TGTGCCAGCAGTACGGGGGGGCCGGAGACCCAGTACTTC.

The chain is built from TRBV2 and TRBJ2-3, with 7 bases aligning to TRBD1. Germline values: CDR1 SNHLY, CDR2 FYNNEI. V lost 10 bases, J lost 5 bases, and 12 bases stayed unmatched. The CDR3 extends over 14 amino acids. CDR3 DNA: TGTGCCACTAGAAGGACAGGCACCCGAGATACGCAGTATTTT. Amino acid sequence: CATRRTGTRDTQYF.

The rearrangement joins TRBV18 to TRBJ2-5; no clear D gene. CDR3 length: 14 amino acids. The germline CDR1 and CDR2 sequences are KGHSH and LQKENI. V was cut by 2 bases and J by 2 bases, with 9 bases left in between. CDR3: CASSPVRRQETQYF. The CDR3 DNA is TGTGCCAGCTCACCAGTCCGGAGACAAGAGACCCAGTACTTC.

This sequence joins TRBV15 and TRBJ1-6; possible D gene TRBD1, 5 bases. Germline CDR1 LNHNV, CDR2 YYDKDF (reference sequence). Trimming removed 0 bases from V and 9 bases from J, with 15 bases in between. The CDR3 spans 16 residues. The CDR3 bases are TGTGCCACCAGCAGAGATACCGACTCAGACAGTTCACCCCTCCACTTT. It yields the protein CATSRDTDSDSSPLHF.

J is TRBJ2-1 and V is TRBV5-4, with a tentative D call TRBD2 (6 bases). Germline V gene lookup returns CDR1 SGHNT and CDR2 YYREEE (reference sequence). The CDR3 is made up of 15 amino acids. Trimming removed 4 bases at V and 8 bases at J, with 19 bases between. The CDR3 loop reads CASSPKSGSGHEQFF. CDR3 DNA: TGTGCCAGCAGCCCCAAGAGCGGGTCAGGGCATGAGCAGTTCTTC.

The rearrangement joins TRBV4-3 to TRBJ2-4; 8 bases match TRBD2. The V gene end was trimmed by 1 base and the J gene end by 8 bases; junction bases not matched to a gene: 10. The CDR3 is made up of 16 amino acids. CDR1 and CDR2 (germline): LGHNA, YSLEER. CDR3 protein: CASSQVSRPGGDIQYF. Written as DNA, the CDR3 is TGCGCCAGCAGCCAAGTTTCTCGGCCGGGAGGGGACATTCAGTACTTC.

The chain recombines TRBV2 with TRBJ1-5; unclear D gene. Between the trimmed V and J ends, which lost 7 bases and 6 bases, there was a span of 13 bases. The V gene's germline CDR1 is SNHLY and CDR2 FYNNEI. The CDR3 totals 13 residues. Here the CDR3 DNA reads TGTGCCAGCATGGGCTCTCAACCTCAGCCCCAGCATTTT. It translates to CASMGSQPQPQHF.

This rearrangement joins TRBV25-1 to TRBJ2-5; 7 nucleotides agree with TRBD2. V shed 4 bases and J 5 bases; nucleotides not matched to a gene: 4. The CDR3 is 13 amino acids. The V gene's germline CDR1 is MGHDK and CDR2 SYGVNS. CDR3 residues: CASSVREGETQYF. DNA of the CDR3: TGTGCCAGCAGTGTCAGGGAGGGGGAGACCCAGTACTTC.

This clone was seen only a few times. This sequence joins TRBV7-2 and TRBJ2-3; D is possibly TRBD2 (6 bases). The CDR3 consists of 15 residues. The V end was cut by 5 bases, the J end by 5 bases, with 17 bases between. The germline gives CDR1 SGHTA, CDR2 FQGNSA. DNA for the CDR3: TGTGCCAGCAGCCTCGGACTATTTCAGGGAGATACGCAGTATTTT. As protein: CASSLGLFQGDTQYF.

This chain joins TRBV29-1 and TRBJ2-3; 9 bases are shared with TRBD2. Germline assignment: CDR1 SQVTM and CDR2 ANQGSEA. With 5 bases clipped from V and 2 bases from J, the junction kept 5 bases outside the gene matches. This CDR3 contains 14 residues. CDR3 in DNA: TGCAGCGTTAGCCCTAGCGGGGTCACAGATACGCAGTATTTT. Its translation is CSVSPSGVTDTQYF.

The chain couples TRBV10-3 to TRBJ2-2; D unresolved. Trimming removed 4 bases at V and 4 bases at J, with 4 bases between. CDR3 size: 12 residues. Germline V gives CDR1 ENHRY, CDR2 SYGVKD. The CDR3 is CAISGSTGELFF. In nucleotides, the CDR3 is TGTGCCATCAGTGGCAGCACCGGGGAGCTGTTTTTT.

The CDR3 loop is CAISSGSLGAFF. The DNA for the CDR3 is TGTGCCATCAGTTCCGGGAGTCTAGGCGCTTTCTTT. The genes are TRBV10-3 and TRBJ1-1; D gene uncertain. CDR1 is ENHRY, CDR2 SYGVKD, per germline. V was pared by 5 bases and J by 11 bases, with 15 bases between. CDR3 length: 12 residues.

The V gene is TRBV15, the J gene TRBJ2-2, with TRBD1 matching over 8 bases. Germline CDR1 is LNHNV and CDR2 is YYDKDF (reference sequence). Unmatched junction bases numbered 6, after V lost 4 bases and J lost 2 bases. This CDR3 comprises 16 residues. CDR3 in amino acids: CATSTRTGLNTGELFF. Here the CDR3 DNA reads TGTGCCACCAGCACCCGGACAGGGCTTAACACCGGGGAGCTGTTTTTT.

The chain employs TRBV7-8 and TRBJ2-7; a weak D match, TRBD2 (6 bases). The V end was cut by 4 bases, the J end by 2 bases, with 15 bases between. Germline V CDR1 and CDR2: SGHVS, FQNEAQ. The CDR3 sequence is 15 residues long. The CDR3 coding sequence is TGTGCCAGCAGCTCCGGCGGGACGGTACCCTACGAGCAGTACTTC. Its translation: CASSSGGTVPYEQYF.

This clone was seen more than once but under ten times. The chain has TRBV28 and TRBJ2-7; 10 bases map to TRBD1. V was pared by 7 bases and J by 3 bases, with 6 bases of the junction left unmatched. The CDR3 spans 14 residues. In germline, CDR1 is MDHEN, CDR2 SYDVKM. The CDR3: CASTKGQGIYEQYF. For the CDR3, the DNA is TGTGCCAGCACCAAGGGACAGGGGATCTACGAGCAGTACTTC.

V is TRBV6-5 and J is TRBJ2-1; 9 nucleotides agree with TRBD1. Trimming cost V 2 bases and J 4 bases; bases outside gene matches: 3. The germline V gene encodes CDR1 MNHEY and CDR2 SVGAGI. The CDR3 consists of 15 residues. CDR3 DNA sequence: TGTGCCAGCAGTTACGGGACAGGGCGGTACAATGAGCAGTTCTTC. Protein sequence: CASSYGTGRYNEQFF.

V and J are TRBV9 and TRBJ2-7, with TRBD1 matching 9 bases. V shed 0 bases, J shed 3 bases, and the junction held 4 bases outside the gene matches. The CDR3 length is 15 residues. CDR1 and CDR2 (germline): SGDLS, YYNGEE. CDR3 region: CASSVGGDRVYEQYF. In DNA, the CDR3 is TGTGCCAGCAGCGTAGGAGGGGACAGGGTCTACGAGCAGTACTTC.

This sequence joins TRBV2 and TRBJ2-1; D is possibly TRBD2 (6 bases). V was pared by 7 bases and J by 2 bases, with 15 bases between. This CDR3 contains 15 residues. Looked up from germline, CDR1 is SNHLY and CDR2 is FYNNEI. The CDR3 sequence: CASKGREGPYNEQFF. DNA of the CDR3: TGTGCCAGCAAAGGGCGGGAAGGCCCCTACAATGAGCAGTTCTTC. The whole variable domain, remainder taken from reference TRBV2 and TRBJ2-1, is EPEVTQTPSHQVTQMGQEVILRCVPISNHLYFYWYRQILGQKVEFLVSFYNNEISEKSEIFDDQFSVERPDGSNFTLKIRSTKLEDSAMYFCASKGREGPYNEQFFGPGTRLTVL.

CDR3 nucleotides: TGTGCCATCAGTGAAGGACAGGGCACCGAGACCCAGTACTTC. Protein sequence: CAISEGQGTETQYF. V usage is TRBV10-3 and J usage is TRBJ2-5; 8 bases fit TRBD1. V lost 3 bases to trimming and J lost 5 bases; unmatched junction nucleotides: 5. This CDR3 is 14 amino acids long. Per the germline V gene, CDR1 is ENHRY and CDR2 is SYGVKD.

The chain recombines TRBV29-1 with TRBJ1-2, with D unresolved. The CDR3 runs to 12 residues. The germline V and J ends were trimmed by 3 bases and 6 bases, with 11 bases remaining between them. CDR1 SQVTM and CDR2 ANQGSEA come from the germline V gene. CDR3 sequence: CSVDSGGDGYTF. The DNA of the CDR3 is TGCAGCGTTGACTCGGGAGGAGATGGCTACACCTTC.

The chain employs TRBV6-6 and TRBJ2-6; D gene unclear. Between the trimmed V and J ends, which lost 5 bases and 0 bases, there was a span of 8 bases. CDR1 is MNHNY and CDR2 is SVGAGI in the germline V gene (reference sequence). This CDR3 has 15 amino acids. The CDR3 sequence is CASSPVSSGANVLTF. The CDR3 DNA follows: TGTGCCAGCAGTCCCGTCTCCTCTGGGGCCAACGTCCTGACTTTC.

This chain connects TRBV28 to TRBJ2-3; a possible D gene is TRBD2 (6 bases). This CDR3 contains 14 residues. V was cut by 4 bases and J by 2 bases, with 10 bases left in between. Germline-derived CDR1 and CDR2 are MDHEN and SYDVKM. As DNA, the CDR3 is TGTGCCAGCAGTTGGGCGGGACCCACAGATACGCAGTATTTT. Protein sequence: CASSWAGPTDTQYF.

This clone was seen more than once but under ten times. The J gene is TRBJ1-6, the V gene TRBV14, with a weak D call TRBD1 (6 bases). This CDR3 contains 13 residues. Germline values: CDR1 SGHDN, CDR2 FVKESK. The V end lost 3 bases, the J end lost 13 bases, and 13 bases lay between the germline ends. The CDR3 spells CASSHGGGQPLHF. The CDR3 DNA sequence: TGTGCCAGCAGCCATGGGGGTGGACAGCCCCTCCACTTT.

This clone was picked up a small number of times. This CDR3 reads CSAGSEDEQYF. CDR3 in DNA: TGCAGCGCTGGGTCTGAGGACGAGCAGTACTTC. V and J are TRBV29-1 and TRBJ2-7, with D hard to call. V lost 7 bases, J lost 5 bases, and 12 bases lay in between. Germline V gene data show CDR1 as SQVTM and CDR2 as ANQGSEA. CDR3 length: 11 amino acids.